This record concerns one TCR beta chain sequence. The CDR3 sequence is 13 residues long. Germline V gene lookup returns CDR1 SGDLS and CDR2 YYNGEE. Trimming shortened V by 0 bases and J by 5 bases, and 9 bases separated the two germline ends. This entry belongs to a study of blood T cell repertoires in COVID-19. Study-wide context: The study drew acute and convalescent COVID-19 samples from the United States, Italy and Spain. The analysed material was cDNA or gDNA that came from T cells, B-cell-depleted T cells, or PBMCs.

Profiled with immunoSEQ multiplex PCR; TCRdb holds only in-frame clones, not every one. The sample contains around 99,000 clones, 80% to 90% of which appear only once. The TCR sequence derives from a woman older than 75 with active or convalescent COVID-19. Sequencing was performed on peripheral blood. This chain joins TRBV9 and TRBJ2-7; perhaps TRBD1 as D (6 bases). The CDR3 is CASSVGEGDEQYF. The CDR3 region has the DNA TGTGCCAGCAGCGTAGGAGAGGGGGACGAGCAGTACTTC.